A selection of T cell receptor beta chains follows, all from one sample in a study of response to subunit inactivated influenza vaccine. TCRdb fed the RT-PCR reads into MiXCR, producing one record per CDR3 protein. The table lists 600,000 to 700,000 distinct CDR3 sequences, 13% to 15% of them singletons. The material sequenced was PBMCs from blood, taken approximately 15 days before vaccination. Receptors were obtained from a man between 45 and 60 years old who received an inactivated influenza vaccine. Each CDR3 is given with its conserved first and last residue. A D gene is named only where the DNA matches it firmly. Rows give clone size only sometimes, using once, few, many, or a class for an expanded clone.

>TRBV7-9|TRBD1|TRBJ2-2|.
CASSSGTGYIGELFF
TGTGCCAGCAGCTCCGGGACAGGGTATATCGGGGAGCTGTTTTTT
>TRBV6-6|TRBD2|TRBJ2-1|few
CATGLAGVEQFF
TGTGCAACGGGGCTAGCGGGAGTTGAGCAGTTCTTC
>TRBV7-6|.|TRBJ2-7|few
CASSLAGKTYEQYF
TGTGCCAGCAGCTTAGCGGGCAAAACCTACGAGCAGTACTTC
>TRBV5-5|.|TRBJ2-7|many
CASGPGAMIYEQYF
TGTGCCAGCGGGCCCGGGGCGATGATCTACGAGCAGTACTTC
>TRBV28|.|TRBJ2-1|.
CASRQPGLRFNEQFF
TGTGCCAGCAGACAACCGGGACTGAGATTCAATGAGCAGTTCTTC
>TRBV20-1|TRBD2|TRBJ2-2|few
CSAPAGANTGELFF
TGCAGTGCTCCAGCGGGGGCGAACACCGGGGAGCTGTTTTTT
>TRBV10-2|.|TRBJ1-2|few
CASSESTGPYGYTF
TGCGCCAGCAGTGAAAGTACAGGGCCCTATGGCTACACCTTC
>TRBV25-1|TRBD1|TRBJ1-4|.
CASGQGGGGEKLFF
TGTGCCAGCGGACAGGGGGGAGGAGGAGAAAAACTGTTTTTT
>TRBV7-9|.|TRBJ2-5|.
CASSLTKIIGTQYF
TGTGCCAGCAGCCTGACAAAAATAATCGGGACCCAGTACTTC
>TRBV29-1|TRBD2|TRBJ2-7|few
CSVGGGEQYF
TGCAGCGTTGGGGGGGGCGAGCAGTACTTC
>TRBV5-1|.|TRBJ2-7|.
CASKDRVLDHEQYF
TGCGCCAGCAAGGACAGAGTCTTAGACCACGAGCAGTACTTC
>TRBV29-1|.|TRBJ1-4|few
CSVVGPVTNSNEKLFF
TGCAGCGTTGTGGGCCCAGTAACCAATAGCAATGAAAAACTGTTTTTT
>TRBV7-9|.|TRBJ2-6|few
CASSLGQGTGANVLTF
TGTGCCAGCAGCTTAGGTCAGGGGACTGGGGCCAACGTCCTGACTTTC
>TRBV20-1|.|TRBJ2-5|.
CSAREKGLETQYF
TGCAGTGCTAGAGAAAAGGGGCTAGAGACCCAGTACTTC
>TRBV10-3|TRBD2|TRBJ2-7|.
CAISGGTNEQYF
TGTGCCATCAGTGGGGGGACTAACGAGCAGTACTTC
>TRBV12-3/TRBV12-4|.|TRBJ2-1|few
CASGPRQEWAEQFF
TGTGCCAGCGGTCCTAGGCAGGAATGGGCTGAGCAGTTCTTC
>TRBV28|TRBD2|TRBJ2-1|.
CASSLGFTSGRFLYNEQFF
TGTGCCAGCAGTTTAGGGTTCACTAGCGGGAGGTTCCTTTACAATGAGCAGTTCTTC
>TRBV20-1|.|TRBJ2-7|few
CSARDRGRFEQYF
TGCAGTGCTAGAGATCGGGGACGCTTCGAGCAGTACTTC
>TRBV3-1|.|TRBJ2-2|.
CASSQAWITGELFF
TGTGCCAGCAGCCAAGCTTGGATCACCGGGGAGCTGTTTTTT
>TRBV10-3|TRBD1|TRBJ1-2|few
CATGDSSYGYTF
TGTGCCACCGGGGACAGTTCATATGGCTACACCTTC
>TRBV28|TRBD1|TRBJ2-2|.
CASSLLLTGAAGELFF
TGTGCCAGCAGCCTACTACTGACAGGGGCGGCCGGGGAGCTGTTTTTT
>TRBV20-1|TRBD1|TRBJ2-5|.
CSAGRTGAYQETQYF
TGCAGTGCTGGACGGACAGGGGCTTACCAAGAGACCCAGTACTTC
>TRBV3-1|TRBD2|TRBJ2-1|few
CASSGSGRWQFF
TGTGCCAGCAGCGGTAGCGGGAGATGGCAGTTCTTC
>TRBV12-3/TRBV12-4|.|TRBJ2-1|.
CASSLGRDSNQQFF
TGTGCCAGCAGTTTAGGGCGTGACAGCAATCAGCAGTTCTTC
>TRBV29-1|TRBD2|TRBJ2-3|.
CSVPAGGSTDTQYF
TGCAGCGTTCCCGCGGGAGGGAGCACAGATACGCAGTATTTT
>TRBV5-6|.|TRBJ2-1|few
CASSFGWEQFF
TGTGCCAGCAGCTTTGGGTGGGAGCAGTTCTTC
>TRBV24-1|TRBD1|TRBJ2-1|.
CATGAGTGGTNEQFF
TGTGCCACAGGGGCCGGGACAGGGGGTACCAATGAGCAGTTCTTC
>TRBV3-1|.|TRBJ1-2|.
CASSQQTGGGYTF
TGTGCCAGCAGCCAACAGACAGGAGGAGGCTACACCTTC
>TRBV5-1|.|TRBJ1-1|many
CASSLKVFGNTEAFF
TGCGCCAGCAGCTTGAAGGTTTTCGGAAACACTGAAGCTTTCTTT
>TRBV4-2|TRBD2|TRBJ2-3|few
CASSPGDVVLAGVPIDTDTQYF
TGTGCCAGCAGCCCCGGCGATGTGGTTTTAGCGGGGGTTCCGATAGACACAGATACGCAGTATTTT
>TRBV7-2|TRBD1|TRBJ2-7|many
CASSVQGQNSYEQYF
TGTGCCAGCAGCGTCCAGGGACAGAACTCCTACGAGCAGTACTTC
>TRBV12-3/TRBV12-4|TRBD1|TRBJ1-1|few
CASSFRQGGGVILTNTEAFF
TGTGCCAGCAGTTTTAGACAGGGCGGCGGTGTAATACTAACGAACACTGAAGCTTTCTTT
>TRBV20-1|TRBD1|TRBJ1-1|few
CSAYRGGIGAFF
TGCAGTGCTTACAGGGGGGGAATCGGAGCTTTCTTT